This passage covers 18 T cell receptor beta chains from one sample sequenced in a study of CD8 T cells in Susac syndrome. Reverse transcription of roughly 0.45 to 1 ug RNA was carried out with random hexamers. TCRdb re-analysed the immunoSEQ multiplex PCR reads in MiXCR, keeping a single row per CDR3 protein. This sample yields approximately 180,000 distinct CDR3 sequences, of which 75% to 95% are seen a single time; approximately 0.086% belongs to the top ten. The sequenced sample consisted of CD4+ T cells from PBMCs. The receptors were sampled from a human donor with Susac syndrome.

The chain joins TRBV3-1 to TRBJ1-2; weak D call: TRBD1 (6 bases). Looked up from germline, CDR1 is LGHDT and CDR2 is YNNKEL (reference sequence). Trimming removed 0 bases from V and 8 bases from J, with 16 bases in between. CDR3 length: 15 residues. The CDR3 region is CASSQDSRGDYGYTF. The CDR3 DNA reads TGTGCCAGCAGCCAAGATTCCAGGGGAGATTACGGCTACACCTTC.

J is TRBJ2-1 and V is TRBV6-5; D is possibly TRBD2 (5 bases). Trimming removed 5 bases from V and 3 bases from J, with 14 bases in between. Per germline, CDR1 MNHEY and CDR2 SVGAGI. This CDR3 spans 15 amino acids. In DNA form, the CDR3 reads TGTGCCAGCAGTCTTTTCTGGACTCTCTACAATGAGCAGTTCTTC. Protein: CASSLFWTLYNEQFF.

The V and J genes are TRBV28 and TRBJ1-6; a possible D gene is TRBD1 (5 bases). Germline V CDR1 and CDR2: MDHEN, SYDVKM. The CDR3 sequence is 13 residues long. Trimming shortened V by 6 bases and J by 12 bases, and 15 bases separated the two germline ends. The CDR3 region is CASRGDVSEPLHF. CDR3 sequence (DNA): TGTGCCAGCAGAGGGGACGTGAGCGAACCCCTCCACTTT.

In its sample, this clonotype was seen once. The chain uses TRBV9 and TRBJ1-1, with D possibly being TRBD1 (5 bases). The CDR3 totals 14 residues. CDR1 and CDR2 from the germline V gene are SGDLS and YYNGEE. The V end lost 4 bases, the J end lost 0 bases, and 10 bases lay between the germline ends. The CDR3 loop reads CASSQGPMNTEAFF. In DNA form, the CDR3 reads TGTGCCAGCAGCCAGGGACCGATGAACACTGAAGCTTTCTTT.

V gene TRBV10-3 combines with J gene TRBJ2-5; 12 nucleotides line up with TRBD2. This CDR3 comprises 16 residues. The germline CDR1 and CDR2 sequences are ENHRY and SYGVKD. With V trimmed by 10 bases and J by 5 bases, 14 bases remained unmatched. As DNA, the CDR3 is TGTGCCACCGGAGCTAGCGGGGGGGCAGCCAGTGAGACCCAGTACTTC. Encoded protein: CATGASGGAASETQYF.

CDR3 amino acids: CASSQDWAGGWSIQYF. DNA for the CDR3: TGCGCCAGCAGCCAAGATTGGGCAGGGGGATGGAGCATTCAGTACTTC. V and J are TRBV4-1 and TRBJ2-4; TRBD1 aligns across 7 bases. V was pared by 0 bases and J by 9 bases, with 11 bases of the junction left unmatched. The germline V gene has CDR1 MGHRA and CDR2 YSYEKL. There are 16 residues in the CDR3.

The gene calls are TRBV24-1 and TRBJ1-2; no clear D. The CDR3 runs 15 residues. V was shortened by 8 bases and J by 3 bases, with 18 bases between the two germline ends. Germline CDR1 is KGHDR and CDR2 is SFDVKD. CDR3 amino acids: CATIRVGGYHYGYTF. The CDR3 bases are TGTGCCACCATTAGGGTTGGAGGATATCACTATGGCTACACCTTC.

This rearrangement joins TRBV4-1 to TRBJ2-5; perhaps TRBD1 as D (6 bases). This CDR3 region has 15 residues. V dropped 1 base and J dropped 4 bases, with 13 bases sitting between them. CDR1 is MGHRA and CDR2 is YSYEKL in the germline V gene. CDR3 nucleotides: TGCGCCAGCAGCCAAGGACTGAAAGGGGGAGAGACCCAGTACTTC. Translating it yields CASSQGLKGGETQYF.

This chain uses TRBV2 with TRBJ2-5, with TRBD2 as a possible D gene (5 bases). Trimming left V 8 bases short and J 6 bases short, with 16 bases between. The CDR3 has 13 residues. Looked up from germline, CDR1 is SNHLY and CDR2 is FYNNEI. CDR3: CASSRGLFQTQYF. In DNA, the CDR3 is TGTGCCAGCTCCCGAGGACTTTTTCAGACCCAGTACTTC.

The rearrangement uses TRBV30 and TRBJ2-7; 10 bases fit TRBD1. The CDR3 is made up of 16 amino acids. Germline assignment: CDR1 GTSNPN and CDR2 SVGIG (reference sequence). V shed 3 bases, J shed 0 bases, and the junction held 8 bases outside the gene matches. The CDR3 bases are TGTGCCTGGAGAGCCCCGGGGACAGGGGTCTCCTACGAGCAGTACTTC. Its translation is CAWRAPGTGVSYEQYF.

The chain recombines TRBV5-1 with TRBJ2-4; 9 nucleotides align to TRBD1. The CDR3 is 16 amino acids. Germline CDR1 reads SGHRS; CDR2 reads YFSETQ. J lost 2 bases, V lost 4 bases, and 7 bases had no gene match. CDR3 residues: CASSIDRGGTKNIQYF. CDR3 DNA: TGCGCCAGCAGCATTGACAGGGGGGGGACCAAAAACATTCAGTACTTC.

The chain recombines TRBV19 with TRBJ2-2; a possible D gene is TRBD1 (5 bases). Germline lookup yields CDR1 LNHDA and CDR2 SQIVND (reference sequence). The length of the CDR3 is 14 residues. V was shortened by 5 bases and J by 2 bases, with 9 bases between the two germline ends. For the CDR3, the DNA is TGTGCCAGTAGTCCTGGACACAACACCGGGGAGCTGTTTTTT. Protein sequence: CASSPGHNTGELFF.

The CDR3 DNA follows: TGCAGCGTTTCACAGGGGGGGACTGAAGCTTTCTTT. It encodes CSVSQGGTEAFF. The chain joins TRBV29-1 to TRBJ1-1, with 8 bases that match TRBD1. The CDR3 spans 12 residues. Looked up from germline, CDR1 is SQVTM and CDR2 is ANQGSEA. V was pared by 5 bases and J by 5 bases, with 4 bases of the junction left unmatched. The whole variable domain, remainder taken from reference TRBV29-1 and TRBJ1-1, is SAVISQKPSRDICQRGTSLTIQCQVDSQVTMMFWYRQQPGQSLTLIATANQGSEATYESGFVIDKFPISRPNLTFSTLTVSNMSPEDSSIYLCSVSQGGTEAFFGQGTRLTVV.

J is TRBJ1-1 and V is TRBV18, with D possibly being TRBD1 (5 bases). Germline V CDR1 and CDR2: KGHSH, LQKENI. This CDR3 is built from 14 residues. Trimming shortened V by 2 bases and J by 1 base, and 8 bases separated the two germline ends. Written as DNA, the CDR3 is TGTGCCAGCTCACCATTAGGGGAGAACACTGAAGCTTTCTTT. This gives the protein CASSPLGENTEAFF.

J is TRBJ2-1 and V is TRBV12-3 or TRBV12-4; 12 positions agree with TRBD2. V gave up 5 bases and J gave up 8 bases; unmatched junction bases: 7. The CDR3 has 15 amino acids. CDR3 region: CASSSLAGGVDEQFF. The CDR3 DNA is TGTGCCAGCAGTAGCCTAGCGGGGGGGGTCGATGAGCAGTTCTTC.

In DNA, the CDR3 is TGTGCCAGCTCCAGGACTAGACCCTACGAGCAGTACTTC. This sequence encodes CASSRTRPYEQYF. The chain employs TRBV6-5 and TRBJ2-7, with 7 nucleotides matching TRBD2. The V gene's germline CDR1 is MNHEY and CDR2 SVGAGI. This CDR3 spans 13 amino acids. J lost 2 bases, V lost 8 bases, and 6 bases had no gene match.

The rearrangement links TRBV7-8 to TRBJ2-3, with D hard to call. This CDR3 contains 15 residues. V shed 4 bases and J shed 5 bases, with 16 bases lying between them. Germline CDR1 reads SGHVS; CDR2 reads FQNEAQ. The CDR3: CASSSDHWLGDTQYF. Written as DNA, the CDR3 is TGTGCCAGCAGCTCCGACCACTGGCTGGGAGATACGCAGTATTTT. Complete variable domain (other parts from reference TRBV7-8 and TRBJ2-3): GAGVSQSPRYKVAKRGQDVALRCDPISGHVSLFWYQQALGQGPEFLTYFQNEAQLDKSGLPSDRFFAERPEGSVSTLKIQRTQQEDSAVYLCASSSDHWLGDTQYFGPGTRLTVL.

J is TRBJ2-5 and V is TRBV4-1; 11 positions match TRBD2. Trimming took 6 bases from V and 1 from J; bases not matched to a gene: 4. Germline lookup yields CDR1 MGHRA and CDR2 YSYEKL. The CDR3 is made up of 15 amino acids. For the CDR3, the DNA is TGCGCCAGCAGGCTCGGGACTAGCGGCCAAGAGACCCAGTACTTC. This gives the protein CASRLGTSGQETQYF.